The rows below give T cell receptor beta chains drawn from one sample of a study of blood T cells in healthy people across ages. One entry per CDR3 protein results from TCRdb running MiXCR on the 5' RACE reads. This sample carries hundreds of thousands of distinct CDR3 sequences, under 45% of them seen once, and the ten largest clones take about 19%. Sequencing used blood. These receptors were taken from a man aged 60-69 years in good health. The CDR3 runs from the conserved cysteine through the conserved F or W. Each record gives: D gene, J gene, clone size, V gene, CDR3 protein, CDR3 DNA. The D gene is left open where the match is weak. Size is omitted from some rows. Given values are once, few, many or a class for expanded clones.

D gene: TRBD1; J gene: TRBJ1-5; clone size: .; V gene: TRBV19; CDR3 protein: CASSPWTGSNRDQPQHF; CDR3 DNA: TGTGCCAGTAGTCCGTGGACAGGGAGCAATCGTGATCAGCCCCAGCATTTT
D gene: .; J gene: TRBJ1-5; clone size: .; V gene: TRBV20-1; CDR3 protein: CSAAPGNQPQHF; CDR3 DNA: TGCAGTGCTGCCCCCGGAAATCAGCCCCAGCATTTT
D gene: TRBD1; J gene: TRBJ1-6; clone size: .; V gene: TRBV3-1; CDR3 protein: CASSQTGTGGGWLDSPLHF; CDR3 DNA: TGTGCCAGCAGCCAAACTGGGACAGGGGGCGGGTGGTTGGATTCACCCCTCCACTTT
D gene: TRBD2; J gene: TRBJ2-1; clone size: .; V gene: TRBV7-2; CDR3 protein: CASSLNAGGAINEQFF; CDR3 DNA: TGTGCCAGCAGCCTGAATGCCGGGGGGGCCATCAATGAGCAGTTCTTC
D gene: .; J gene: TRBJ1-6; clone size: .; V gene: TRBV20-1; CDR3 protein: CSAPDMTARGYNSPLHF; CDR3 DNA: TGCAGTGCTCCGGACATGACAGCGAGAGGCTATAATTCACCCCTCCACTTT
D gene: .; J gene: TRBJ2-6; clone size: .; V gene: TRBV6-2/TRBV6-3; CDR3 protein: CASSYFEGRERPGANVLTF; CDR3 DNA: TGTGCCAGCAGTTATTTTGAAGGCAGGGAAAGACCTGGGGCCAACGTCCTGACTTTC
D gene: .; J gene: TRBJ2-7; clone size: .; V gene: TRBV20-1; CDR3 protein: CSAPVETKEYEQYF; CDR3 DNA: TGCAGTGCACCGGTGGAGACTAAAGAATACGAGCAGTACTTC
D gene: .; J gene: TRBJ2-7; clone size: few; V gene: TRBV20-1; CDR3 protein: CSATPTGRDEQYF; CDR3 DNA: TGCAGTGCCACACCGACAGGACGGGACGAGCAGTACTTC
D gene: .; J gene: TRBJ2-1; clone size: many; V gene: TRBV3-1; CDR3 protein: CASSPTWGQQFF; CDR3 DNA: TGTGCCAGCAGCCCAACATGGGGGCAGCAGTTCTTC
D gene: .; J gene: TRBJ1-6; clone size: .; V gene: TRBV4-3; CDR3 protein: CASSQDRASMRDRDSPLHF; CDR3 DNA: TGCGCCAGCAGCCAAGACCGGGCAAGCATGAGGGACCGGGACTCACCCCTCCACTTT
D gene: .; J gene: TRBJ2-3; clone size: few; V gene: TRBV7-2; CDR3 protein: CASSTSRADTQYF; CDR3 DNA: TGTGCCAGCAGCACCTCTCGGGCAGATACGCAGTATTTT
D gene: TRBD1; J gene: TRBJ1-3; clone size: .; V gene: TRBV4-1; CDR3 protein: CASSQTTGPGNTIYF; CDR3 DNA: TGCGCCAGCAGCCAAACGACAGGGCCTGGAAACACCATATATTTT
D gene: .; J gene: TRBJ2-7; clone size: few; V gene: TRBV13; CDR3 protein: CASSSRPGHPYNEQYF; CDR3 DNA: TGTGCCAGCAGCTCCCGGCCGGGACACCCATACAATGAGCAGTACTTC
D gene: TRBD1; J gene: TRBJ2-4; clone size: few; V gene: TRBV7-2; CDR3 protein: CASSLADRNIQYF; CDR3 DNA: TGTGCCAGCAGCTTAGCGGACAGGAACATTCAGTACTTC
D gene: .; J gene: TRBJ1-5; clone size: .; V gene: TRBV6-6; CDR3 protein: CASSSAGRNQPQHF; CDR3 DNA: TGTGCCAGCAGTTCGGCAGGGCGCAATCAGCCCCAGCATTTT
D gene: .; J gene: TRBJ2-7; clone size: many; V gene: TRBV20-1; CDR3 protein: CSAAGHAYEQYF; CDR3 DNA: TGCAGTGCTGCGGGACACGCCTACGAGCAGTACTTC
D gene: .; J gene: TRBJ2-3; clone size: .; V gene: TRBV27; CDR3 protein: CASRPRGQGSAQYF; CDR3 DNA: TGTGCCAGTCGGCCACGGGGGCAGGGTTCGGCGCAGTATTTT
D gene: .; J gene: TRBJ2-7; clone size: .; V gene: TRBV29-1; CDR3 protein: CSGLQGPPSYEQYF; CDR3 DNA: TGCAGCGGCCTGCAGGGACCTCCCTCCTACGAGCAGTACTTC
D gene: TRBD1; J gene: TRBJ1-1; clone size: .; V gene: TRBV7-8; CDR3 protein: CASSFPPKTGLDTEAFF; CDR3 DNA: TGTGCCAGCAGCTTCCCCCCCAAGACAGGGTTGGACACTGAAGCTTTCTTT
D gene: .; J gene: TRBJ1-5; clone size: .; V gene: TRBV4-3; CDR3 protein: CASSQDRLTGTTGNQPQHF; CDR3 DNA: TGCGCCAGCAGCCAAGATAGACTAACCGGGACAACCGGCAATCAGCCCCAGCATTTT
D gene: .; J gene: TRBJ1-1; clone size: .; V gene: TRBV7-2; CDR3 protein: CASSPPIRDIEAFF; CDR3 DNA: TGTGCCAGCAGCCCCCCCATCCGAGATATAGAAGCTTTCTTT
D gene: .; J gene: TRBJ2-3; clone size: .; V gene: TRBV20-1; CDR3 protein: CSARVRRGGTDTQYF; CDR3 DNA: TGCAGTGCTAGAGTCCGCAGGGGGGGCACAGATACGCAGTATTTT
D gene: TRBD1; J gene: TRBJ2-1; clone size: .; V gene: TRBV4-3; CDR3 protein: CASSQEGGQGGDEQFF; CDR3 DNA: TGCGCCAGCAGCCAAGAGGGGGGACAGGGAGGCGATGAGCAGTTCTTC
D gene: TRBD1; J gene: TRBJ1-1; clone size: .; V gene: TRBV30; CDR3 protein: CAWRRQGIGTEAFF; CDR3 DNA: TGTGCCTGGAGAAGACAGGGGATAGGGACTGAAGCTTTCTTT
D gene: .; J gene: TRBJ1-5; clone size: .; V gene: TRBV25-1; CDR3 protein: CASPQPGQARQPQHF; CDR3 DNA: TGTGCCAGCCCCCAACCGGGACAAGCCCGTCAGCCCCAGCATTTT